This T cell receptor beta chain was captured in a study of T cells in Graves' hyperthyroidism and ophthalmopathy. Study-level points and caveats: Among thyroid clonotypes expanded above 0.001, most also appeared in blood.

In patients aged 18 to 65, hyperthyroidism was newly diagnosed, with duration under 2 months. As regards this clonotype: Its antigen is not identified.

V lost 3 bases to trimming and J lost 2 bases; unmatched junction nucleotides: 4. Germline CDR1 is SGHTA and CDR2 is FQGNSA. This CDR3 comprises 18 residues. RNA transcripts gave rise to amplified TCR beta CDR3 regions. A first-round RT-PCR of the TCR CDR3 used the HTBI primer set. TCRdb passed the multiplex PCR reads through MiXCR, listing each CDR3 protein once. The profile shows 600,000 or so distinct CDR3 sequences, roughly 50% of them singletons. This sequence was found in a woman in her late teens or twenties with Graves' hyperthyroidism. The sample comprised peripheral blood or thyroid tissue (not recorded which). The J gene is TRBJ2-6, the V gene TRBV7-2; TRBD2 matches 13 bases. CDR3 sequence (DNA): TGTGCCAGCAGCTTGACGACTAGCGGGAGGACTGGGGCCAACGTCCTGACTTTC. Amino acids: CASSLTTSGRTGANVLTF.